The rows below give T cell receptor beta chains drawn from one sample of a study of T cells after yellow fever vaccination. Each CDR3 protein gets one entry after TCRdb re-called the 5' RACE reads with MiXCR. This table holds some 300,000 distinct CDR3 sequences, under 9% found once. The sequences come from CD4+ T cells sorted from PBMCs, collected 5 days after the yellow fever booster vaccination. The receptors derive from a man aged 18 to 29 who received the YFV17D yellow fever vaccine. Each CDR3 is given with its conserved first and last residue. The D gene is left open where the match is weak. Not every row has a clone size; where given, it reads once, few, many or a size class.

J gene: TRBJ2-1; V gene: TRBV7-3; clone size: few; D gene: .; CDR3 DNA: TGTGCCAGCAGCCCCGCCGTGCTCCATGAGCAGTTCTTC; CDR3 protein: CASSPAVLHEQFF
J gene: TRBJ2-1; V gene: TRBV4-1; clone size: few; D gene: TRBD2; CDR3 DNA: TGCGCCAGCAGCCAAGGGCGGGGGGGCCCCTACAATGAGCAGTTCTTC; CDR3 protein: CASSQGRGGPYNEQFF
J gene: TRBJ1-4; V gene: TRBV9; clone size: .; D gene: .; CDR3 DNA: TGTGCCAGCAGCGTCTACCTGGGGGCTAATGAAAAACTGTTTTTT; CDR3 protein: CASSVYLGANEKLFF
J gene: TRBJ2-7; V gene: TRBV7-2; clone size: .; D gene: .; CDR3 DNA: TGTGCCAGCAGCGGGGGGGCCAAGGACGAGCAGTACTTC; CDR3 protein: CASSGGAKDEQYF
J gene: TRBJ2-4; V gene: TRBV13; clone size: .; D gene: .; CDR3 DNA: TGTGCCAGCAGCTTAGGCCGGATAGCCAAAAACATTCAGTACTTC; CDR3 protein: CASSLGRIAKNIQYF
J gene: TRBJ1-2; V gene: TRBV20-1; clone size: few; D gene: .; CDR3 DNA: TGCAGTGCTAGGTCCGACTATGGCTACACCTTC; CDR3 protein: CSARSDYGYTF
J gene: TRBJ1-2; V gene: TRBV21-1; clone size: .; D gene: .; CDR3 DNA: TGTGCCAGCAGCACGAGACAGGGGGCTGGCAAGGGCTACACCTTC; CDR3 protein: CASSTRQGAGKGYTF
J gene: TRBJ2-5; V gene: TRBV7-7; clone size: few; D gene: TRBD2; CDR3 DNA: TGTGCCAGCAGCTTTGGAAGCGGGGGAAGTGGAGAGACCCAGTACTTC; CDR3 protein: CASSFGSGGSGETQYF
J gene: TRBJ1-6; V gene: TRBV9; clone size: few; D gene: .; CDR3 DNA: TGTGCCAGCAGCGTAGGGGAGCATTCACCCCTCCACTTT; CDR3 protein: CASSVGEHSPLHF
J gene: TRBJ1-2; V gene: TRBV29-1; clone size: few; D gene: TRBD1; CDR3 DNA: TGCAGCGTTGAGCGGGACAGGTCCTATGGCTACACCTTC; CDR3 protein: CSVERDRSYGYTF
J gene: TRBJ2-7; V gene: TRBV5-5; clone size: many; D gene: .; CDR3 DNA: TGTGCCAGCAGCCACAAAAGGACTGGGACTCCAGGGCCACTCTCCTACGAGCAGTACTTC; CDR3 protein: CASSHKRTGTPGPLSYEQYF
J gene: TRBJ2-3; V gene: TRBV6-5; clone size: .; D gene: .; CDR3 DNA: TGTGCCAGCCGGGAGGGGGCCTATCAAGATACGCAGTATTTT; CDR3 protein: CASREGAYQDTQYF
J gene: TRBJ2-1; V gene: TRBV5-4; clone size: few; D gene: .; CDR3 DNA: TGTGCCAGCAGCTCGGTTGAGCCAGCAAGAAATGAGCAGTTCTTC; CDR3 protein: CASSSVEPARNEQFF
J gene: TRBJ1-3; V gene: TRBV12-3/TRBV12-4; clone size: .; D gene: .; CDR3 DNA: TGTGCCAGCAGTCCCCGGTGGGGGCTCTTCTCTGGAAACACCATATATTTT; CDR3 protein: CASSPRWGLFSGNTIYF
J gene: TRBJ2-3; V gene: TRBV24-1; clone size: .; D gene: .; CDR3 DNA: TGTGCCACCCGATTGAGGCTAGGGACAGATACGCAGTATTTT; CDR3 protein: CATRLRLGTDTQYF